This is a list of T cell receptor beta chains from one sample in a study of OX40 agonist ivuxolimab in advanced cancers. Some clones are missing from TCRdb's copy, which holds only in-frame ones; the method was immunoSEQ multiplex PCR. The sample lists 20,000 or so clones; roughly 80% were seen once. The sequencing used CD4+ or CD8+ T cells sorted from blood, collected in a trial of the OX40 agonist ivuxolimab. Receptor source: an adult with an advanced solid tumor such as melanoma, head and neck, liver or kidney cancer. CDR3s leave out the opening cysteine and the closing phenylalanine or tryptophan. Fields, in order: CDR3 protein, V gene, J gene, D gene, clone size. A D gene is named only where the DNA matches it firmly. The size of a clone is reported for some rows only, either as once, few or many, or as a class for expanded clones.

CDR3: ASSPGTAQY; V: TRBV4-1; J: TRBJ2-7; D: TRBD1; size: .
CDR3: ASSVEGQITDTQY; V: TRBV9; J: TRBJ2-3; D: .; size: medium-sized
CDR3: ASGVPGTTTDTQY; V: TRBV6-6; J: TRBJ2-3; D: TRBD2; size: .
CDR3: ASSAPQGAGELF; V: TRBV7-9; J: TRBJ2-2; D: .; size: .
CDR3: ASSLYSYSGELF; V: TRBV11-3; J: TRBJ2-2; D: .; size: .
CDR3: ASSPGQGPYEQY; V: TRBV27; J: TRBJ2-7; D: TRBD1; size: .
CDR3: ASSYPQGRAF; V: TRBV6-5; J: TRBJ1-1; D: .; size: .
CDR3: ACLLEGASEQF; V: TRBV30; J: TRBJ2-1; D: .; size: .
CDR3: ASSQVDQGNEQF; V: TRBV4-3; J: TRBJ2-1; D: .; size: .
CDR3: ASSLAISAGQGNEQY; V: TRBV7-9; J: TRBJ2-7; D: TRBD1; size: .
CDR3: ASSLEGLAGRSYEQY; V: TRBV5-8; J: TRBJ2-7; D: TRBD2; size: .
CDR3: ASSLVGGPYTEAF; V: TRBV5-4; J: TRBJ1-1; D: .; size: .
CDR3: ASSPDSTYEQY; V: TRBV5-1; J: TRBJ2-7; D: .; size: .
CDR3: ASSESGRTETQY; V: TRBV2; J: TRBJ2-5; D: TRBD2; size: .
CDR3: ASSSSEQF; V: TRBV7-9; J: TRBJ2-1; D: .; size: .
CDR3: ASSLITVGNEQF; V: TRBV5-1; J: TRBJ2-1; D: .; size: .
CDR3: ASSLDGLGGGYT; V: TRBV5-1; J: TRBJ1-2; D: .; size: .
CDR3: SVKRSGRGYEQY; V: TRBV29-1; J: TRBJ2-7; D: TRBD2; size: .
CDR3: ASSPSPGAPDTQY; V: TRBV9; J: TRBJ2-3; D: .; size: .
CDR3: AWNDVRGREQY; V: TRBV30; J: TRBJ2-7; D: TRBD1; size: .
CDR3: ASSPGGGAERD; V: TRBV9; J: TRBJ2-3; D: TRBD1; size: .
CDR3: ASSPTFLTGTDTQY; V: TRBV18; J: TRBJ2-3; D: .; size: once
CDR3: ASSQRTAKVYEQY; V: TRBV4-1; J: TRBJ2-7; D: .; size: .
CDR3: ASSSLSPLH; V: TRBV11-2; J: TRBJ1-6; D: .; size: .
CDR3: ASSESNFPNTGELF; V: TRBV10-2; J: TRBJ2-2; D: .; size: .
CDR3: ASSFQSPEAF; V: TRBV28; J: TRBJ1-1; D: .; size: few
CDR3: ASTRLAVTDTQY; V: TRBV6-1; J: TRBJ2-3; D: TRBD2; size: .
CDR3: ASSLNVGGPQY; V: TRBV5-4; J: TRBJ2-3; D: .; size: few
CDR3: ASNTATEQY; V: TRBV9; J: TRBJ2-7; D: .; size: .
CDR3: ASSPYPEGPQH; V: TRBV27; J: TRBJ1-5; D: .; size: .
CDR3: ASSAGQLSYEQY; V: TRBV6-1; J: TRBJ2-7; D: TRBD1; size: medium-sized
CDR3: ASSLYDSSTDTQY; V: TRBV11-3; J: TRBJ2-3; D: .; size: .
CDR3: ASSLGTGTEAF; V: TRBV11-2; J: TRBJ1-1; D: .; size: .
CDR3: ASSQDAPKFYNEQF; V: TRBV14; J: TRBJ2-1; D: .; size: .
CDR3: ASSLKPTEAF; V: TRBV5-4; J: TRBJ1-1; D: .; size: .
CDR3: ASSLEVTSGAHQETQY; V: TRBV5-1; J: TRBJ2-5; D: TRBD2; size: few
CDR3: ASSLGLAGSSTGELF; V: TRBV19; J: TRBJ2-2; D: TRBD2; size: .
CDR3: ASSAYTDTQY; V: TRBV7-2; J: TRBJ2-3; D: .; size: .
CDR3: AISESEIGDTLGETQY; V: TRBV10-3; J: TRBJ2-5; D: .; size: .
CDR3: ATSLTGGQPQH; V: TRBV15; J: TRBJ1-5; D: TRBD1; size: .
CDR3: ASSLVLAGSTDTQY; V: TRBV28; J: TRBJ2-3; D: TRBD2; size: .
CDR3: ASSLEGVGAEAF; V: TRBV7-3; J: TRBJ1-1; D: .; size: .
CDR3: ASSSGGGNSPLH; V: TRBV4-2; J: TRBJ1-6; D: TRBD1; size: .
CDR3: ASARGEGGEQY; V: TRBV27; J: TRBJ2-7; D: .; size: .
CDR3: ASSSGSNEQF; V: TRBV5-6; J: TRBJ2-1; D: .; size: .
CDR3: ASSQEAVVGSNYGYT; V: TRBV4-3; J: TRBJ1-2; D: .; size: .
CDR3: ASSDGQASTDTQY; V: TRBV10-1; J: TRBJ2-3; D: TRBD1; size: .
CDR3: ASSQWTGPSYEQY; V: TRBV4-3; J: TRBJ2-7; D: TRBD1; size: .
CDR3: ASSVNRVPPYNEQF; V: TRBV7-7; J: TRBJ2-1; D: .; size: medium-sized
CDR3: ASSPKVGPAGNEQF; V: TRBV7-3; J: TRBJ2-1; D: .; size: .
CDR3: ASRGLGLKLF; V: TRBV4-1; J: TRBJ1-4; D: .; size: .
CDR3: ASRTSQDSSYEQY; V: TRBV5-5; J: TRBJ2-7; D: .; size: few
CDR3: ASSLAVGVTEAF; V: TRBV5-1; J: TRBJ1-1; D: .; size: .
CDR3: ASSSQGMNTEAF; V: TRBV27; J: TRBJ1-1; D: .; size: once
CDR3: ATSRVTGGKTEAF; V: TRBV15; J: TRBJ1-1; D: .; size: .
CDR3: ASSRDRSLSPLH; V: TRBV4-3; J: TRBJ1-6; D: .; size: .
CDR3: ASSKEGCRGHLPGQETQY; V: TRBV21-1; J: TRBJ2-5; D: .; size: .
CDR3: ASSSGQDRGKLSANEKLF; V: TRBV7-6; J: TRBJ1-4; D: TRBD1; size: few
CDR3: SARLINEQY; V: TRBV20-1; J: TRBJ2-7; D: .; size: .
CDR3: ASSSDRGNQPQH; V: TRBV25-1; J: TRBJ1-5; D: TRBD1; size: .